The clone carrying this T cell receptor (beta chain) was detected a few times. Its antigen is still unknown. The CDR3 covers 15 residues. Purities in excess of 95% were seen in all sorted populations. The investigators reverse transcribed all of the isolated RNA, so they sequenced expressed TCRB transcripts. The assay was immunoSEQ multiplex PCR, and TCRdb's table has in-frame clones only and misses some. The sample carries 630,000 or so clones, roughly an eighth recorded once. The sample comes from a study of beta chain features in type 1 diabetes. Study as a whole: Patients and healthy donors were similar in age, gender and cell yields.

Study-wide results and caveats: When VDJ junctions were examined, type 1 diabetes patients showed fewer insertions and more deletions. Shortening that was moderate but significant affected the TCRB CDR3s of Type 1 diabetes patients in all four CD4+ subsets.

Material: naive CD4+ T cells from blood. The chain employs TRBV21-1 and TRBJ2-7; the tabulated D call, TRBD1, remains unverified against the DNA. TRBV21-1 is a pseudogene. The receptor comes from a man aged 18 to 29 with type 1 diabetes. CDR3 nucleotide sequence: TGTGCCAGCAGCAAATGTGGACAGGTGGCCTACGAGCAGTACTTC. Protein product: CASSKCGQVAYEQYF.